This is a list of T cell receptor beta chains from one sample in a study of CD8 T cells in ankylosing spondylitis. Each CDR3 protein gets one entry after TCRdb re-called the 5' RACE reads with MiXCR. The table lists about 260,000 distinct CDR3 sequences, 20% of them singletons, with about 8.2% in the top ten. Sequenced input: blood, either unsorted or a sorted T cell fraction (not recorded which). These receptors were collected from a male donor with ankylosing spondylitis or in good health (not recorded which). Both conserved end residues are part of each CDR3.

V gene	J gene	CDR3 length	CDR3 protein
TRBV29-1	TRBJ1-1	14	CSVVGTGGNTEAFF
TRBV29-1	TRBJ2-3	12	CSVESGTDTQYF
TRBV3-1	TRBJ1-2	16	CASSQRWGQGNDGYTF
TRBV18	TRBJ1-6	15	CASSPRPRADSPLHF
TRBV28	TRBJ1-1	16	CASHSPWVAMNTEAFF
TRBV6-5	TRBJ2-6	16	CASSYYVGSGANVLTF
TRBV29-1	TRBJ1-1	14	CSVAGGRLNTEAFF
TRBV6-5	TRBJ1-1	11	CASSYYRKAFF
TRBV5-1	TRBJ2-3	14	CASSFSLSLDTQYF
TRBV10-1	TRBJ2-3	16	CASSERERDATDTQYF
TRBV11-2	TRBJ2-1	14	CAGSLEGVGGEQFF
TRBV5-1	TRBJ2-5	18	CASSLIMRGQGGQETQYF
TRBV27	TRBJ2-1	15	CASSPLAGGRNEQFF
TRBV20-1	TRBJ2-2	15	CSAPRLAGYTGELFF
TRBV20-1	TRBJ1-5	14	CSAADIHSNQPQHF
TRBV6-1	TRBJ1-1	16	CASSPGQVWSGTEAFF
TRBV7-8	TRBJ1-3	16	CASSPEGKSSGNTIYF
TRBV29-1	TRBJ2-1	13	CSSGDRRYNEQFF
TRBV28	TRBJ2-1	18	CASSFAPSAGVLYNEQFF
TRBV7-3	TRBJ1-1	14	CASSLTGRGTEAFF
TRBV29-1	TRBJ2-1	16	CSVDPAGGSSYNEQFF
TRBV10-3	TRBJ2-3	15	CAIRGAGARADTQYF
TRBV12-3/TRBV12-4	TRBJ1-2	14	CASSPLSANYGYTF
TRBV28	TRBJ1-1	16	CASSSRDSGPNTEAFF